The 4 T cell receptor beta chains in this list originate from one sample, sequenced in a study of T-cell memory formation after mild COVID-19. Via MiXCR, TCRdb re-called the 5' RACE reads, giving one row per CDR3 protein. This sample has roughly 300,000 distinct CDR3 sequences, with 8% to 10% found just once. The material sequenced was PBMCs or a T cell subset sorted from them (not recorded which). The source is a man between 18 and 29 years old who had mild COVID-19 (a few samples of this study predate the infection). Cell type and time point are not known.

The chain joins TRBV20-1 to TRBJ1-5; a weak D match, TRBD1 (6 bases). V lost 3 bases and J lost 3, with 12 bases in between. In germline, CDR1 is DFQATT, CDR2 SNEGSKA (reference sequence). The CDR3 length is 14 residues. In DNA, the CDR3 is TGCAGTGCTAGTTCAGGGGACATCAATCAGCCCCAGCATTTT. Translating gives CSASSGDINQPQHF.

The chain is built from TRBV5-1 and TRBJ1-2; D ambiguous. The germline V and J ends were trimmed by 1 base and 4 bases, with 17 bases remaining between them. This CDR3 has 16 amino acids. The germline V gene encodes CDR1 SGHRS and CDR2 YFSETQ. CDR3 amino acids: CASSLTLEMWSYGYTF. CDR3 in DNA: TGCGCCAGCAGCTTGACCCTTGAGATGTGGTCCTATGGCTACACCTTC.

The chain recombines TRBV28 with TRBJ2-7; 9 nucleotides line up with TRBD1. The V gene end was trimmed by 8 bases and the J gene end by 2 bases; junction bases not matched to a gene: 7. The germline gives CDR1 MDHEN, CDR2 SYDVKM. The length of the CDR3 is 14 residues. The CDR3 region has the DNA TGTGCCAGCGGGACCGGACAGGGGACCTACGAGCAGTACGTC. Its translation: CASGTGQGTYEQYV.

The gene calls are TRBV7-9 and TRBJ1-2; D gene unclear. CDR1 and CDR2 (germline): SEHNR, FQNEAQ (reference sequence). V shed 5 bases and J shed 2 bases, with 12 bases lying between them. This CDR3 region has 14 residues. The CDR3 DNA reads as TGTGCCAGCAGCCCCCGGACGGAGAACTATGGCTACACCTTC. Translation: CASSPRTENYGYTF.